These 25 T cell receptor beta chains came from one sample sequenced in a study of shared clonotypes between healthy human individuals. The assay was immunoSEQ multiplex PCR, and TCRdb's table has in-frame clones only and misses some. The table records under 850,000 clones, 80% to 95% of them present only once. Positive CCR7 selection of CD45RO-negative cells yielded the naive CD8 cells, and terminally differentiated effector memory CD45RA+ cells were excluded. The sequenced material came from naive CD8+ T cells sorted from blood. The source of these receptors is a man in his thirties or forties in good health.

This rearrangement joins TRBV4-1 to TRBJ2-7; D is ambiguous. This CDR3 is built from 17 residues. Trimming took off 4 bases at V and 3 bases at J, with 22 bases between the two ends. Germline V gene sequence: CDR1 MGHRA, CDR2 YSYEKL. This CDR3 is CASSLKEPVGSGYEQYF. CDR3 coding DNA: TGCGCCAGCAGCCTAAAGGAGCCGGTGGGATCGGGCTACGAGCAGTACTTC.

The rearrangement joins TRBV13 to TRBJ2-5; D assignment may be TRBD1 or TRBD2 (5 bases each). Trimming took 0 bases from V and 3 from J, leaving 14 bases between them. Germline V gene data show CDR1 as PRHDT and CDR2 as FYEKMQ (reference sequence). CDR3 length: 16 residues. The CDR3 bases are TGTGCCAGCAGCTTAGGCTCACGGGGCTGGGAAGAGACCCAGTACTTC. It yields the protein CASSLGSRGWEETQYF.

The chain employs TRBV25-1 and TRBJ1-5; weak D call: TRBD1 (5 bases). This CDR3 spans 13 amino acids. Per the germline V gene, CDR1 is MGHDK and CDR2 is SYGVNS. V was shortened by 3 bases and J by 5 bases, with 8 bases between the two germline ends. The CDR3 protein is CASSEVGDQPQHF. CDR3 DNA sequence: TGTGCCAGCAGTGAGGTAGGGGATCAGCCCCAGCATTTT.

V usage is TRBV25-1 and J usage is TRBJ2-7, with D maybe TRBD2 (6 bases). This CDR3 contains 14 residues. V gave up 4 bases and J gave up 6 bases, with 16 bases separating them. The germline CDR1 and CDR2 sequences are MGHDK and SYGVNS. The CDR3 sequence: CASSARGEVAEQYF. CDR3 DNA: TGTGCCAGCAGTGCTCGCGGGGAGGTTGCCGAGCAGTACTTC.

This rearrangement joins TRBV5-6 to TRBJ2-7; 10 bases match TRBD1. V was clipped by 4 bases and J by 6 bases; unmatched bases: 7. In germline, CDR1 is SGHDT, CDR2 YYEEEE. CDR3 length equals 14 residues. The CDR3 nucleotides read TGTGCCAGCAGCCGACAGGGGGCGCAGGTCGAGCAGTACTTC. It is translated as CASSRQGAQVEQYF.

This chain links TRBV27 with TRBJ1-5, with unresolved D. Germline assignment: CDR1 MNHEY and CDR2 SMNVEV (reference sequence). Between the trimmed V and J ends, which lost 2 bases and 2 bases, there was a span of 10 bases. The CDR3 is 15 residues long. The CDR3 coding sequence is TGTGCCAGCAGTTTAACTGGGGAGCGCAATCAGCCCCAGCATTTT. Translated: CASSLTGERNQPQHF.

The chain is built from TRBV7-9 and TRBJ2-5, with a possible D match to TRBD1 (6 bases). Germline assignment: CDR1 SEHNR and CDR2 FQNEAQ (reference sequence). Trimming pared 5 bases from V and 4 bases from J, leaving 14 bases between. The CDR3 covers 14 residues. In DNA, the CDR3 is TGTGCCAGCAGCGCGACACCAGGGGTAGAGACCCAGTACTTC. Translation gives CASSATPGVETQYF.

This clone was observed once. The J gene is TRBJ2-7, the V gene TRBV11-3; possible D gene TRBD1, 6 bases. From germline, CDR1 is SGHNT and CDR2 YENEEA. With 4 bases removed from V and 2 bases from J, the gap between germline ends came to 12 bases. This CDR3 spans 14 amino acids. CDR3 amino acids: CASSSRDIPYEQYF. The CDR3 region has the DNA TGTGCCAGCAGCTCACGGGACATTCCCTACGAGCAGTACTTC.

The sample holds one count of this clone. V usage is TRBV29-1 and J usage is TRBJ2-1; maybe TRBD2 (6 bases). The CDR3 spans 13 residues. Germline CDR1 and CDR2: SQVTM and ANQGSEA. V dropped 4 bases and J dropped 4 bases, with 11 bases sitting between them. The CDR3 nucleotides are TGCAGCGTTGTGTCAGCGGGTTACAATGAGCAGTTCTTC. This encodes CSVVSAGYNEQFF.

J is TRBJ2-7 and V is TRBV18; weak D call: TRBD2 (5 bases). There are 15 residues in the CDR3. Germline V gene data show CDR1 as KGHSH and CDR2 as LQKENI. Deletions cut 2 bases from V and 3 bases from J, with 14 bases between. This CDR3 reads CASSPAGLGSYEQYF. In nucleotides, the CDR3 is TGTGCCAGCTCACCAGCGGGTTTAGGGAGCTACGAGCAGTACTTC.

This clone was detected only once. The rearrangement links TRBV7-9 to TRBJ1-4; maybe TRBD1 (5 bases). The V end was cut by 0 bases, the J end by 2 bases, with 13 bases between. Germline-derived CDR1 and CDR2 are SEHNR and FQNEAQ (reference sequence). The CDR3 runs 17 residues. CDR3 bases: TGTGCCAGCAGCTTAGCGCTAGGGGTCCCGACTAATGAAAAACTGTTTTTT. Residues: CASSLALGVPTNEKLFF.

The rearrangement links TRBV30 to TRBJ2-1, with 9 bases identical to TRBD2. This CDR3 has 15 residues. V gave up 5 bases and J gave up 4 bases; unmatched junction bases: 9. Germline CDR1 GTSNPN, CDR2 SVGIG (reference sequence). The CDR3 DNA sequence: TGTGCCTGGTCTGGACTTAGCGGGAGTTACAATGAGCAGTTCTTC. Its protein is CAWSGLSGSYNEQFF.

The genes are TRBV4-1 and TRBJ2-1; D is perhaps TRBD2 (5 bases). CDR1 MGHRA and CDR2 YSYEKL come from the germline V gene. This CDR3 is 18 amino acids long. Trimming took 0 bases from V and 0 from J, leaving 15 bases between them. Here the CDR3 DNA reads TGCGCCAGCAGCCAAGATCAAGGTCGGGGTAGCTCCTACAATGAGCAGTTCTTC. Residues: CASSQDQGRGSSYNEQFF.

This chain links TRBV5-1 with TRBJ2-3; D is unresolved. The CDR3 sequence is 13 residues long. Trimming removed 4 bases at V and 3 bases at J, with 9 bases between. Per germline, CDR1 SGHRS and CDR2 YFSETQ. The CDR3 DNA follows: TGCGCCAGCAGCCCAGTGATGACAGATACGCAGTATTTT. Translating it yields CASSPVMTDTQYF.

The chain joins TRBV7-9 to TRBJ1-5; possibly TRBD1 for D (5 bases). V lost 4 bases, J lost 1 base, and 11 bases lay in between. This CDR3 contains 15 residues. Looked up from germline, CDR1 is SEHNR and CDR2 is FQNEAQ (reference sequence). The CDR3 here is CASSSGRGSNQPQHF. The CDR3, as DNA: TGTGCCAGCAGCTCCGGGCGGGGGAGCAATCAGCCCCAGCATTTT.

This sequence joins TRBV19 and TRBJ2-5, with 12 nucleotides matching TRBD2. Germline trimming cut 3 bases from V and 11 bases from J; bases unmatched to any gene: 7. From germline, CDR1 is LNHDA and CDR2 SQIVND (reference sequence). This CDR3 is built from 14 residues. Here the CDR3 reads CASSMSTSGSSQYF. CDR3 nucleotide sequence: TGTGCCAGTAGTATGTCGACTAGCGGGAGTTCTCAGTACTTC.

J is TRBJ2-4 and V is TRBV11-2, with D tentatively TRBD1 or TRBD2 (5 bases each). Trimming removed 0 bases at V and 6 bases at J, with 12 bases between. The CDR3 has 15 residues. Per germline, CDR1 SGHAT and CDR2 FQNNGV. CDR3 protein: CASSLDWDRRNIQYF. In DNA form, the CDR3 reads TGTGCCAGCAGCTTAGATTGGGACCGGAGAAACATTCAGTACTTC. Drawing the rest from reference TRBV11-2 and TRBJ2-4, the complete variable domain is EAGVAQSPRYKIIEKRQSVAFWCNPISGHATLYWYQQILGQGPKLLIQFQNNGVVDDSQLPKDRFSAERLKGVDSTLKIQPAKLEDSAVYLCASSLDWDRRNIQYFGAGTRLSVL.

The rearrangement links TRBV7-2 to TRBJ2-3; D not resolved. Germline-derived CDR1 and CDR2 are SGHTA and FQGNSA. The V and J ends lost 5 bases and 4 bases respectively, with 13 bases between them. This CDR3 has 14 residues. CDR3 sequence reads: CASSLYSKADTQYF. The CDR3 DNA is TGTGCCAGCAGCCTATACTCAAAGGCAGATACGCAGTATTTT.

V is TRBV30 and J is TRBJ2-1; 8 bases fit TRBD2. The V gene's germline CDR1 is GTSNPN and CDR2 SVGIG (reference sequence). The trim removed 2 bases at V and 0 bases at J, leaving 6 bases unmatched. The CDR3 spans 16 residues. Here the CDR3 DNA reads TGTGCCTGGAGTCGTAGCGGGGACCCCTCCTACAATGAGCAGTTCTTC. It translates to CAWSRSGDPSYNEQFF.

The chain carries TRBV10-1 and TRBJ1-1, with D possibly being TRBD1 (6 bases). Trimming left V 0 bases short and J 6 bases short, with 17 bases between. The CDR3 has 16 amino acids. Germline V gene data show CDR1 as WNHNN and CDR2 as SYGVQD (reference sequence). In DNA, the CDR3 is TGCGCCAGCAGTGAGTCGCGGTCGCCAGGGGACTCTGAAGCTTTCTTT. This codes for CASSESRSPGDSEAFF.

CDR3 protein: CASSEAEWLEQFF. DNA of the CDR3: TGTGCCAGCAGCGAAGCTGAATGGTTGGAGCAGTTCTTC. This sequence joins TRBV9 and TRBJ2-1; D is unclear. CDR3 length equals 13 residues. The V gene's germline CDR1 is SGDLS and CDR2 YYNGEE. V gave up 3 bases and J gave up 10 bases, with 14 bases separating them.

The genes are TRBV6-1 and TRBJ2-1; 15 bases map to TRBD2. The CDR3 spans 17 residues. J was trimmed by 10 bases and V by 2 bases; bases with no gene match: 9. Germline CDR1 is MNHNS and CDR2 is SASEGT. DNA for the CDR3: TGTGCCAGCAGTGAATTAGGCGGACTAGCGGGAGGGCAGGAGCAGTTCTTC. Encoded protein: CASSELGGLAGGQEQFF.

The count of this clone is one. The chain joins TRBV5-5 to TRBJ2-5, with unresolved D. Matching the DNA end better, TRBJ2-7 makes the J call doubtful. CDR1 and CDR2 (germline): SGHKS, YYEKEE (reference sequence). This CDR3 is built from 15 residues. The CDR3 loop is CASSLESGDSYEQYF. CDR3 coding DNA: TGTGCCAGCAGCTTGGAGTCGGGCGACTCCTACGAGCAGTACTTC.

With respect to this clone: The sample contains more than one DNA sequence encoding this CDR3. The chain has TRBV27 and TRBJ2-7, with 9 nucleotides matching TRBD1. The V segment lost 6 bases and the J segment 2 bases; nucleotides outside the gene matches: 5. The germline V gene has CDR1 MNHEY and CDR2 SMNVEV (reference sequence). CDR3 length: 14 amino acids. CDR3 in DNA: TGTGCCAGCAGCGCCGGGACAGGGACCTACGAGCAGTACTTC. This gives the protein CASSAGTGTYEQYF.

The V gene is TRBV7-8, the J gene TRBJ2-7, with 7 bases matching TRBD2. From germline, CDR1 is SGHVS and CDR2 FQNEAQ. V lost 4 bases, J lost 5 bases, and 14 bases stayed unmatched. The CDR3 has 16 amino acids. The CDR3 here is CASSSHVGGSINEQYF. In nucleotides, the CDR3 is TGTGCCAGCAGCTCCCACGTGGGGGGGAGTATAAACGAGCAGTACTTC.